The 32 T cell receptor beta chains below all came from one sample that was sequenced in a study of regulatory T cells in long-lasting Graves disease. Time point specified: newly diagnosed GD, antithyroid drugs for less than 3 months. Scientists built the TCR library using RNA that was extracted from PBMCs. In building TCR beta libraries, iRepertoire HTBI primers were used together with Arm-PCR of CDR3 regions. Using its own MiXCR run on the multiplex PCR reads, TCRdb lists one record per CDR3 protein. This table has a few hundred thousand distinct CDR3 sequences, roughly 14% appearing once. A further study also used this sample, focusing on T cells in Graves' hyperthyroidism and ophthalmopathy.

Here the sequenced sample was peripheral blood mononuclear cells (PBMCs), taken at new diagnosis, from a patient treated with antithyroid drugs. Source of these receptors: a man in his thirties or forties with Graves disease.

This clonotype has a count of ten or more. This chain connects TRBV7-8 to TRBJ1-5; the match to TRBD1 covers 7 bases. With V trimmed by 6 bases and J by 2 bases, 7 bases remained unmatched. The CDR3 is 15 amino acids. In germline, CDR1 is SGHVS, CDR2 FQNEAQ. The CDR3 DNA is TGTGCCAGCAGGCGTGACGGGACAGGCAATCAGCCCCAGCATTTT. Protein: CASRRDGTGNQPQHF.

This clonotype was observed a few times. V is TRBV27 and J is TRBJ2-1; 9 bases match TRBD2. The CDR3 totals 15 residues. Germline trimming cut 7 bases from V and 7 bases from J; bases unmatched to any gene: 11. Germline V gene lookup returns CDR1 MNHEY and CDR2 SMNVEV (reference sequence). The CDR3: CASTGGRGFQNEQFF. The DNA for the CDR3 is TGTGCCAGCACCGGCGGGAGGGGGTTTCAGAATGAGCAGTTCTTC.

This clonotype came up many times. The V and J genes are TRBV6-1 and TRBJ1-3, with TRBD1 matching over 10 bases. Trimming at V came to 7 bases and at J to 4 bases, leaving 13 bases not matched to a gene. The CDR3 extends over 17 amino acids. The germline V gene encodes CDR1 MNHNS and CDR2 SASEGT. CDR3 sequence (DNA): TGTGCCAGCACCCCCGGACGACAGGGGGCGAGGGGAAACACCATATATTTT. Amino acid sequence: CASTPGRQGARGNTIYF.

Ten or more counts support this clonotype. V and J are TRBV20-1 and TRBJ2-1, with 9 bases fitting TRBD2. Germline CDR1 DFQATT, CDR2 SNEGSKA (reference sequence). V lost 3 bases and J lost 6; bases outside the gene matches: 6. This CDR3 spans 14 amino acids. The CDR3: CSARFLAGSNEQFF. CDR3 sequence (DNA): TGCAGTGCTAGGTTTCTAGCGGGAAGCAATGAGCAGTTCTTC.

This clonotype was seen repeatedly, ten times or more. CDR3 in DNA: TGTGCCAGCCGTCCCATGACAGGGAGAAGCGAGCAGTACTTC. Translation: CASRPMTGRSEQYF. The V call is TRBV11-2, the J call TRBJ2-7; 7 bases agree with TRBD1. This CDR3 has 14 residues. With V trimmed by 8 bases and J by 6 bases, 13 bases remained unmatched. Germline lookup yields CDR1 SGHAT and CDR2 FQNNGV.

This sequence joins TRBV7-6 and TRBJ2-3, with D perhaps TRBD1 (6 bases). Germline V gene data show CDR1 as SGHVS and CDR2 as FNYEAQ. This CDR3 region has 14 residues. V lost 5 bases and J lost 4, with 13 bases in between. DNA for the CDR3: TGTGCCAGCAGCCGGGACAATGGGCCAGATACGCAGTATTTT. Translated, it gives CASSRDNGPDTQYF.

This clonotype was counted at least ten times. The chain has TRBV20-1 and TRBJ1-1; TRBD1 matches at 7 bases. Trimming took 5 bases from V and 4 from J; bases not matched to a gene: 16. There are 16 residues in the CDR3. CDR1 is DFQATT and CDR2 is SNEGSKA in the germline V gene (reference sequence). CDR3 in DNA: TGCAGTGCTTATCCAGGGGGAACTGTCCGTTCCACTGAAGCTTTCTTT. Protein: CSAYPGGTVRSTEAFF.

The V call is TRBV12-5, the J call TRBJ2-3, with D unclear. Germline CDR1 LGHNT, CDR2 FRNRAP. V lost 0 bases, J lost 1 base, and 11 bases lay in between. The CDR3 runs 16 residues. Written as DNA, the CDR3 is TGTGCTAGTGGTTTGGTAACTACTATACGCACAGATACGCAGTATTTT. Protein: CASGLVTTIRTDTQYF.

This clonotype was detected many times. The J gene is TRBJ2-7, the V gene TRBV14; 7 nucleotides agree with TRBD1. The CDR3 has 15 residues. The trim removed 2 bases at V and 3 bases at J, leaving 7 bases unmatched. Germline CDR1 SGHDN, CDR2 FVKESK. CDR3 nucleotide sequence: TGTGCCAGCAGCCAAAAGACAGGGCGGTTCTACGAGCAGTACTTC. Its translation: CASSQKTGRFYEQYF.

In this sample, this clonotype turned up many times. The gene calls are TRBV6-5 and TRBJ1-5; 9 positions agree with TRBD1. This CDR3 is built from 16 residues. With 4 bases clipped from V and 3 bases from J, the junction kept 7 bases outside the gene matches. CDR1 is MNHEY, CDR2 SVGAGI, per germline. As DNA, the CDR3 is TGTGCCAGCAGTTCAAACCGGGACAGGGTCAATCAGCCCCAGCATTTT. It encodes CASSSNRDRVNQPQHF.

This clonotype occurred many times. The chain couples TRBV20-1 to TRBJ1-1, with a possible D match to TRBD1 (5 bases). This CDR3 has 12 amino acids. Germline assignment: CDR1 DFQATT and CDR2 SNEGSKA (reference sequence). For the CDR3, the DNA is TGCAGGGCGGGGGTATCGGACACTGAAGCTTTCTTT. Protein: CRAGVSDTEAFF.

The table lists this clonotype with many counts. The V gene is TRBV14, the J gene TRBJ2-2; 9 positions match TRBD1. CDR3 length: 16 amino acids. V shed 3 bases and J 4 bases; nucleotides not matched to a gene: 6. The germline gives CDR1 SGHDN, CDR2 FVKESK. In DNA, the CDR3 is TGTGCCAGCAGCCACCTACAGGGGGCAGGCACCGGGGAGCTGTTTTTT. Its translation: CASSHLQGAGTGELFF.

V and J are TRBV5-1 and TRBJ2-3; 13 nucleotides line up with TRBD2. V lost 0 bases, J lost 3 bases, and 13 bases stayed unmatched. This CDR3 has 20 amino acids. The germline CDR1 and CDR2 sequences are SGHRS and YFSETQ. CDR3 amino acids: CASSLGGAGLAGVGTDTQYF. CDR3 nucleotides: TGCGCCAGCAGCTTGGGGGGAGCCGGACTAGCGGGAGTGGGGACAGATACGCAGTATTTT. The complete variable domain, with remaining parts taken from reference TRBV5-1 and TRBJ2-3, reads KAGVTQTPRYLIKTRGQQVTLSCSPISGHRSVSWYQQTPGQGLQFLFEYFSETQRNKGNFPGRFSGRQFSNSRSEMNVSTLELGDSALYLCASSLGGAGLAGVGTDTQYFGPGTRLTVL.

This clonotype has just a few counts. V usage is TRBV14 and J usage is TRBJ2-3; D is uncertain. The J call may be in error: the DNA end matches TRBJ1-1 better. Germline V gives CDR1 SGHDN, CDR2 FVKESK. The CDR3 consists of 12 residues. The CDR3 region is CASQAWPEEAFF. The CDR3 DNA sequence: TGTGCCAGCCAGGCCTGGCCCGAAGAAGCTTTCTTT.

This clonotype was recorded many times. The V call is TRBV6-5, the J call TRBJ2-1; 7 positions agree with TRBD2. This CDR3 has 15 amino acids. After removal of 2 bases from V and 5 bases from J, the junction contained 6 bases not matched to a gene. CDR1 and CDR2 (germline): MNHEY, SVGAGI. CDR3: CASSYDREANNEQFF. The CDR3 coding sequence is TGTGCCAGCAGTTACGATCGGGAGGCCAACAATGAGCAGTTCTTC.

In its sample, this clonotype was seen many times. The chain employs TRBV7-2 and TRBJ2-5, with D uncertain. The germline gives CDR1 SGHTA, CDR2 FQGNSA. V was clipped by 3 bases and J by 3 bases, with 8 bases between them. This CDR3 is 13 amino acids long. In DNA, the CDR3 is TGTGCCAGCAGCTTCGTACGGGAAGAGACCCAGTACTTC. Amino acids: CASSFVREETQYF.

This clonotype showed up many times. The chain carries TRBV27 and TRBJ2-3; tentative D call: TRBD2 (7 bases). The CDR3 contains 14 residues. The V gene's germline CDR1 is MNHEY and CDR2 SMNVEV (reference sequence). V was shortened by 6 bases and J by 4 bases, with 14 bases between the two germline ends. This chain's CDR3 is CASRLQGRADTQYF. The CDR3 DNA reads TGTGCCAGCAGACTTCAGGGGAGGGCAGATACGCAGTATTTT.

Of note for this clonotype: This may stem from a read error, because a much larger clone lies one nucleotide away. J is TRBJ1-4 and V is TRBV12-3 or TRBV12-4, with D possibly TRBD1 on 6 matching bases. The CDR3 consists of 15 residues. CDR3: CASSLQRGGGEELFF. The CDR3 bases are TGTGCCAGCAGTTTACAAAGGGGGGGAGGTGAAGAACTGTTTTTT.

At least ten counts were recorded for this clonotype. The chain couples TRBV29-1 to TRBJ2-3; 12 bases line up with TRBD2. Germline V lookup: CDR1 SQVTM, CDR2 ANQGSEA. With 4 bases clipped from V and 4 bases from J, the junction kept 18 bases outside the gene matches. This CDR3 spans 19 amino acids. The CDR3 region has the DNA TGCAGCGTTGCCCCCCGAGGGCGACTAGCGGGAGTGGTGGCAGATACGCAGTATTTT. This encodes CSVAPRGRLAGVVADTQYF.

This clonotype came up many times. V is TRBV6-1 and J is TRBJ2-6, with 11 nucleotides matching TRBD1. Germline loops: CDR1 MNHNS, CDR2 SASEGT. This CDR3 is 17 amino acids long. J was trimmed by 0 bases and V by 5 bases; bases with no gene match: 3. CDR3 sequence (DNA): TGTGCCAGCAGTCGGACAGGGGGCCACTCTGGGGCCAACGTCCTGACTTTC. Encoded protein: CASSRTGGHSGANVLTF.

The rearrangement joins TRBV12-3 or TRBV12-4 to TRBJ1-3; no firm D call. This CDR3 has 12 amino acids. Trimming shortened V by 8 bases and J by 3 bases, and 8 bases separated the two germline ends. The CDR3 coding sequence is TGTGCCAGCGGCCACGATGGAAACACCATATATTTT. As protein: CASGHDGNTIYF.

This clonotype was counted between two and nine times. This chain joins TRBV19 and TRBJ1-4; D uncertain. With 6 bases removed from V and 4 bases from J, the gap between germline ends came to 12 bases. Germline lookup yields CDR1 LNHDA and CDR2 SQIVND (reference sequence). The CDR3 is made up of 14 amino acids. The CDR3 here is CASRPFGNNEKLFF. In DNA form, the CDR3 reads TGTGCCAGTAGACCCTTTGGGAATAATGAAAAACTGTTTTTT. The variable domain in full, completed from reference TRBV19 and TRBJ1-4, reads DGGITQSPKYLFRKEGQNVTLSCEQNLNHDAMYWYRQDPGQGLRLIYYSQIVNDFQKGDIAEGYSVSREKKESFPLTVTSAQKNPTAFYLCASRPFGNNEKLFFGSGTQLSVL.

This clonotype was counted many times. J is TRBJ2-1 and V is TRBV2; 9 positions match TRBD2. CDR1 SNHLY and CDR2 FYNNEI come from the germline V gene. V was clipped by 7 bases and J by 6 bases; unmatched bases: 7. The CDR3 is made up of 14 amino acids. This CDR3 is CASMLAGGGNEQFF. The CDR3 region has the DNA TGTGCCAGCATGTTGGCGGGAGGGGGCAATGAGCAGTTCTTC.

This clonotype showed up many times. This rearrangement joins TRBV5-1 to TRBJ2-7, with D perhaps TRBD2 (5 bases). Trimming removed 4 bases from V and 0 bases from J, with 8 bases in between. The CDR3 is 13 amino acids. From germline, CDR1 is SGHRS and CDR2 YFSETQ. CDR3 in amino acids: CASSNSGSYEQYF. The CDR3 nucleotides are TGCGCCAGCAGCAACAGCGGCTCCTACGAGCAGTACTTC.

This clonotype came up many times. The V gene is TRBV5-1, the J gene TRBJ2-1, with D unresolved. Trimming left V 4 bases short and J 5 bases short, with 16 bases between. Per germline, CDR1 SGHRS and CDR2 YFSETQ. The CDR3 is 15 amino acids. The CDR3 DNA is TGCGCCAGCAGCCAGCGCCGGGCGCGAGACAATGAGCAGTTCTTC. Protein: CASSQRRARDNEQFF.

This clonotype was detected many times. This chain connects TRBV24-1 to TRBJ2-1; TRBD2 aligns across 10 bases. V was pared by 0 bases and J by 1 base, with 2 bases of the junction left unmatched. Germline loops: CDR1 KGHDR, CDR2 SFDVKD. This CDR3 contains 17 residues. This chain's CDR3 is CATSDLPSGSSYNEQFF. In nucleotides, the CDR3 is TGTGCCACCAGTGATTTGCCTAGCGGGAGTTCCTACAATGAGCAGTTCTTC.

As concerns this clonotype: A much larger clone sits a single nucleotide away, making a read error possible. The chain joins TRBV12-3 or TRBV12-4 to TRBJ1-2, with 12 bases fitting TRBD1. The V segment lost 10 bases and the J segment 6 bases; nucleotides outside the gene matches: 6. This CDR3 is built from 13 residues. CDR3 nucleotide sequence: TGTGCCATCGGGACAGGGGGCCTACATGGCTACACCTTC. Translation: CAIGTGGLHGYTF.

This clonotype appeared a few times. The chain carries TRBV20-1 and TRBJ2-3; 9 bases agree with TRBD2. Germline V gives CDR1 DFQATT, CDR2 SNEGSKA (reference sequence). The V gene end was trimmed by 3 bases and the J gene end by 2 bases; junction bases not matched to a gene: 3. This CDR3 comprises 14 residues. CDR3 region: CSASLAGITDTQYF. The CDR3 nucleotides read TGCAGTGCTAGTCTAGCGGGAATCACAGATACGCAGTATTTT.

At least ten counts were recorded for this clonotype. The chain employs TRBV7-3 and TRBJ2-2, with D possibly TRBD2 on 7 matching bases. The CDR3 has 15 residues. V was shortened by 2 bases and J by 6 bases, with 13 bases between the two germline ends. Germline loops: CDR1 SGHTA, CDR2 FQGTGA. The CDR3 is CASSLSGGGSGELFF. Written as DNA, the CDR3 is TGTGCCAGCAGCTTATCTGGCGGGGGCTCCGGGGAGCTGTTTTTT.

This clonotype was counted only a few times. The rearrangement links TRBV27 to TRBJ1-5; D is ambiguous. V gave up 5 bases and J gave up 0 bases, with 14 bases separating them. The CDR3 is 16 residues long. Germline-derived CDR1 and CDR2 are MNHEY and SMNVEV (reference sequence). The CDR3 nucleotides read TGTGCCAGCAGTCCCCTCTGGGCGGATAGCAATCAGCCCCAGCATTTT. Residues: CASSPLWADSNQPQHF.

This clonotype has a handful of counts. CDR3 nucleotides: TGCAGTGCTAGGGCGGGGCACACTGAAGCTTTCTTT. It codes for CSARAGHTEAFF. The V and J genes are TRBV20-1 and TRBJ1-1, with D possibly TRBD1 on 5 matching bases. Between the trimmed V and J ends, which lost 3 bases and 3 bases, there was a span of 8 bases. The CDR3 has 12 residues. Germline CDR1 reads DFQATT; CDR2 reads SNEGSKA (reference sequence).

This clonotype was counted between two and nine times. The rearrangement uses TRBV5-1 and TRBJ2-7, with D perhaps assigned TRBD1 or TRBD2 (6 bases each). The germline V and J ends were trimmed by 4 bases and 7 bases, with 12 bases remaining between them. This CDR3 is 12 amino acids long. CDR1 and CDR2 (germline): SGHRS, YFSETQ. CDR3 in amino acids: CASSATGREQYF. CDR3 DNA sequence: TGCGCCAGCAGCGCTACAGGGAGGGAGCAGTACTTC.